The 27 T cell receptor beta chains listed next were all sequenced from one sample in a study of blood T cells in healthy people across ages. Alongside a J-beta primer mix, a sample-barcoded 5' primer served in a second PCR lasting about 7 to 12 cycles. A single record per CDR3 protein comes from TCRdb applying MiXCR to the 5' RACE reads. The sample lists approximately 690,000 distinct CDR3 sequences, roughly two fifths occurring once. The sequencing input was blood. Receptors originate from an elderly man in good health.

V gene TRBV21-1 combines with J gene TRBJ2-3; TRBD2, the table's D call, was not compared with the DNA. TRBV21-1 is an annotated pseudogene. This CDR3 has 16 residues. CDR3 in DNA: TGTGCCAGCAGCAAAGCGGAGGGAGGTTACACAGATACGCAGTATTTT. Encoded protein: CASSKAEGGYTDTQYF.

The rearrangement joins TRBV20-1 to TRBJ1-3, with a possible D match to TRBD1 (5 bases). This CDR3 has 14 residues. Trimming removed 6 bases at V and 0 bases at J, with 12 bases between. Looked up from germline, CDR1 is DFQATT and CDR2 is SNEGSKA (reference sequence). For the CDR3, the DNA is TGCAGTGCCATTGGGGGAGGCTCTGGAAACACCATATATTTT. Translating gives CSAIGGGSGNTIYF.

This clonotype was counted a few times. CDR3 coding DNA: TGTGCCAGCAGCTTGGGGACAGGGGCTGGCACAGATACGCAGTATTTT. It translates to CASSLGTGAGTDTQYF. V gene TRBV3-1 combines with J gene TRBJ2-3; 10 bases are a match to TRBD1. Germline lookup yields CDR1 LGHDT and CDR2 YNNKEL (reference sequence). V shed 5 bases and J 1 base; nucleotides not matched to a gene: 6. This CDR3 is built from 16 residues.

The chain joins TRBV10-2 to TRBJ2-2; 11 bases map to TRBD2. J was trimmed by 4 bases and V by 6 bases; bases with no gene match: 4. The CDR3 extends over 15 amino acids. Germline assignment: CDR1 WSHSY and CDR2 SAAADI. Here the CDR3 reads CASRVAGGPTGELFF. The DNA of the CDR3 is TGCGCCAGCAGAGTAGCGGGAGGGCCCACCGGGGAGCTGTTTTTT.

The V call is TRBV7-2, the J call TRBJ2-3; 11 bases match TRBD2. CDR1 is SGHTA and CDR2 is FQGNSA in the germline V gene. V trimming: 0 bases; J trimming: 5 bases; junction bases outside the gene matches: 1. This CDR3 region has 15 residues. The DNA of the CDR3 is TGTGCCAGCAGCTTAGCTAGCGGGGGGGTAGATACGCAGTATTTT. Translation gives CASSLASGGVDTQYF.

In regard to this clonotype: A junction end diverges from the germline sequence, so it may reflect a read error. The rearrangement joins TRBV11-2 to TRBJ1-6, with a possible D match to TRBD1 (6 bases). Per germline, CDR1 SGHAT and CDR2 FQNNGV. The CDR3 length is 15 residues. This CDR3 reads CASSGQQGSNSPLHF. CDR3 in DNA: TGCGCCAGCAGCGGTCAACAGGGAAGTAATTCACCCCTCCACTTT.

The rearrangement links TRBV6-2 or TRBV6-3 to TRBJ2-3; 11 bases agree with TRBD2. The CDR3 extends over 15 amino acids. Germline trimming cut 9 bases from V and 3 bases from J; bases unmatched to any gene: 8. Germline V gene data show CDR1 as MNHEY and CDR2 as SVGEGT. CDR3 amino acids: CASKLAGDSTDTQYF. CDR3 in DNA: TGTGCCAGTAAACTAGCGGGGGATAGTACAGATACGCAGTATTTT.

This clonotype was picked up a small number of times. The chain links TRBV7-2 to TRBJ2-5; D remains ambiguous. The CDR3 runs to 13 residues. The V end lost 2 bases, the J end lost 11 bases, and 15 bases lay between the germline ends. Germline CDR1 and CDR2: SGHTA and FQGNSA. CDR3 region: CASSLIRADPQYF. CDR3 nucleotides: TGTGCCAGCAGCTTAATAAGGGCCGACCCGCAGTACTTC.

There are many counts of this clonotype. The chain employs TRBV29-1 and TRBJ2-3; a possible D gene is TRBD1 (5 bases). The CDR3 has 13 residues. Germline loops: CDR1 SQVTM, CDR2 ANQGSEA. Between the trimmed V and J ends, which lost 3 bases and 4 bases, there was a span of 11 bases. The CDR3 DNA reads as TGCAGCGTTGAGATAGGGGTGGCAGATACGCAGTATTTT. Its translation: CSVEIGVADTQYF.

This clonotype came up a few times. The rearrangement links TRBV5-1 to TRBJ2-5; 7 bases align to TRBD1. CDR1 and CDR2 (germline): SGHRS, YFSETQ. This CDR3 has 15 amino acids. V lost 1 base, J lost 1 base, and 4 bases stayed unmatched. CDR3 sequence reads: CASSLPGTAQETQYF. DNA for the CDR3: TGCGCCAGCAGCTTGCCCGGGACAGCCCAAGAGACCCAGTACTTC.

DNA for the CDR3: TGTGCCAGCAGTTTCGGGGGAGGCAGGGTCTACGAGCAGTACTTC. It yields the protein CASSFGGGRVYEQYF. The chain couples TRBV27 to TRBJ2-7, with a weak D call TRBD2 (6 bases). Trimming took 3 bases from V and 3 from J, leaving 15 bases between them. CDR3 length equals 15 residues. Germline loops: CDR1 MNHEY, CDR2 SMNVEV (reference sequence).

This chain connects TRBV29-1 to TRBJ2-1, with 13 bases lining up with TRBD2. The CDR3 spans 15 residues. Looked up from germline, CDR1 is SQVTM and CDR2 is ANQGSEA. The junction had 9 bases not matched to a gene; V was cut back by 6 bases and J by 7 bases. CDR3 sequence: CSVGLLAGGLNEQFF. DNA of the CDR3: TGCAGCGTGGGACTACTAGCGGGAGGGCTTAATGAGCAGTTCTTC.

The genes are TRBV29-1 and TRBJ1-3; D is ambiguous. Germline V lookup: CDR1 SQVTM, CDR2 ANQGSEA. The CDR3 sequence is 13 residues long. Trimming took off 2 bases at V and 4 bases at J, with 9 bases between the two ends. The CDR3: CSVESGIGNTIYF. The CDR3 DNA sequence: TGCAGCGTTGAATCTGGGATCGGAAACACCATATATTTT.

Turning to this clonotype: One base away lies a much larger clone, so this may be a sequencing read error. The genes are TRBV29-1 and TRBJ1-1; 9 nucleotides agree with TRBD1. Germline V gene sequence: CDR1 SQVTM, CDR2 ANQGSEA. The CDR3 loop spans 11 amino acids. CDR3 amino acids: CSGEGTGEAFF. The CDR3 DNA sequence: TGCAGCGGTGAAGGGACAGGGGAAGCTTTCTTT. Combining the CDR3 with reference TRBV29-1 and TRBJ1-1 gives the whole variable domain SAVISQKPSRDICQRGTSLTIQCQVDSQVTMMFWYRQQPGQSLTLIATANQGSEATYESGFVIDKFPISRPNLTFSTLTVSNMSPEDSSIYLCSGEGTGEAFFGQGTRLTVV.

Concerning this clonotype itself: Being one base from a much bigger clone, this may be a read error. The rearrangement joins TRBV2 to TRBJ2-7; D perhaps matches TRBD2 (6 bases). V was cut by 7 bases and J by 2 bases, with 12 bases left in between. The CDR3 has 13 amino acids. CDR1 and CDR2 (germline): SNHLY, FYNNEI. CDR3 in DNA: TGTGCCAGCAAGCGCGGGGTGACCTACGAGCAGTACTTC. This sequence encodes CASKRGVTYEQYF.

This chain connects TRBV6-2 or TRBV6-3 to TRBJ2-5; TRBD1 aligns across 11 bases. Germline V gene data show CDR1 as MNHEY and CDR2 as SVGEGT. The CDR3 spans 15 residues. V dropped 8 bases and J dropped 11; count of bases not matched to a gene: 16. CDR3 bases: TGTGCCAGCTCGCAACGGGACAGGGGGGATAATGAGCAGTACTTC. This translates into CASSQRDRGDNEQYF.

The CDR3 nucleotides are TGCAGTGCTAGAGATCGCGCAGGGTCAGGTCAGCCCCAGCATTTT. This encodes CSARDRAGSGQPQHF. The rearrangement uses TRBV20-1 and TRBJ1-5; maybe TRBD1 (5 bases). Germline values: CDR1 DFQATT, CDR2 SNEGSKA (reference sequence). V shed 0 bases and J shed 6 bases, with 15 bases lying between them. The CDR3 is 15 residues long.

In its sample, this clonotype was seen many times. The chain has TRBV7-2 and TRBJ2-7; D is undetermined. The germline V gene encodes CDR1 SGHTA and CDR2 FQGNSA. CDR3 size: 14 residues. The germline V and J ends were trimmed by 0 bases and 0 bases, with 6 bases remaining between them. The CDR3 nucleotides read TGTGCCAGCAGCTTAGCGGGTCTCTCCTACGAGCAGTACTTC. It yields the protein CASSLAGLSYEQYF.

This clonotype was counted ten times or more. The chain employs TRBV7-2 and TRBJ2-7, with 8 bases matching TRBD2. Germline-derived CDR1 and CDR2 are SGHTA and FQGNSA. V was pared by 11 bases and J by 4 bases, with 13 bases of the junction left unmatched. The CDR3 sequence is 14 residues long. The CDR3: CASSPGGNSYEQYF. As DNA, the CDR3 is TGTGCCTCATCCCCGGGGGGGAATAGTTACGAGCAGTACTTC.

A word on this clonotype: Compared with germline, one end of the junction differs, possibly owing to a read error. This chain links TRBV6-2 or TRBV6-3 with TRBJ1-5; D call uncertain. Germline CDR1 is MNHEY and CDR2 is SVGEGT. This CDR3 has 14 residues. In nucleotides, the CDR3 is TGTGCCAGCAGTGACTCGTATATATATCAGCCCCAGCATTTT. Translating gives CASSDSYIYQPQHF.

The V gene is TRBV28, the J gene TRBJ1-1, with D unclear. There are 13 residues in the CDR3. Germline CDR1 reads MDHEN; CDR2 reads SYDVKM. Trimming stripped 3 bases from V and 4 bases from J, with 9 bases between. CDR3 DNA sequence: TGTGCCAGCAGTTTGGAGCCCTTCACTGAAGCTTTCTTT. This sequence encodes CASSLEPFTEAFF.

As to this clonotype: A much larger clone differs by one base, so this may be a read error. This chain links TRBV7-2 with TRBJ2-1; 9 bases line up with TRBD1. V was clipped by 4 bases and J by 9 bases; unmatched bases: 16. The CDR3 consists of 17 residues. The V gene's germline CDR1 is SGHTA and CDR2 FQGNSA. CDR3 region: CASSSASDRGVRGEQFF. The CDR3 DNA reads TGTGCCAGCAGCTCAGCATCGGACAGGGGAGTTAGGGGTGAGCAGTTCTTC.

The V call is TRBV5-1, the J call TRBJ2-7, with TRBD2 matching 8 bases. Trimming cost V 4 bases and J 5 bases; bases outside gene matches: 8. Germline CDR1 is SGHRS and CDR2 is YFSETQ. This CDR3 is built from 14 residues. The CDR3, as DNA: TGCGCCAGCAGCACAGAACTAGCGGCGGACGAGCAGTACTTC. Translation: CASSTELAADEQYF. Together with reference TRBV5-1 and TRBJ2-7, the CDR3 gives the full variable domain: KAGVTQTPRYLIKTRGQQVTLSCSPISGHRSVSWYQQTPGQGLQFLFEYFSETQRNKGNFPGRFSGRQFSNSRSEMNVSTLELGDSALYLCASSTELAADEQYFGPGTRLTVT.

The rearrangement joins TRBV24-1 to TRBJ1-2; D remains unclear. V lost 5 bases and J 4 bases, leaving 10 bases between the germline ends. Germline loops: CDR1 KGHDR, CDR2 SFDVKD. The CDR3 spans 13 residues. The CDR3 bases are TGTGCCACCAGTGCTGGTGGGTCCTATGGCTACACCTTC. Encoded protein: CATSAGGSYGYTF.

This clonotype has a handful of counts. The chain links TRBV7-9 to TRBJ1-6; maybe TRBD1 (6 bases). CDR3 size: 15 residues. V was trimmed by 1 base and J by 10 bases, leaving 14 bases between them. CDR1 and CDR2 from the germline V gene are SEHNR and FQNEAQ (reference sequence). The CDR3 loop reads CASSLEAGAGSPLHF. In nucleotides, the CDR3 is TGTGCCAGCAGCTTAGAGGCAGGGGCAGGATCACCCCTCCACTTT.

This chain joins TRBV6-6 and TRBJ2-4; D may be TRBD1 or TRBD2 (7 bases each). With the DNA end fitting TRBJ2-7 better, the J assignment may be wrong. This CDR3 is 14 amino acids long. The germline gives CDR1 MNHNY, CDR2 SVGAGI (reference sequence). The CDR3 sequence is CASSGGTAIYEQYF. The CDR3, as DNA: TGTGCCAGCAGCGGGGGGACAGCAATATACGAGCAGTACTTC.

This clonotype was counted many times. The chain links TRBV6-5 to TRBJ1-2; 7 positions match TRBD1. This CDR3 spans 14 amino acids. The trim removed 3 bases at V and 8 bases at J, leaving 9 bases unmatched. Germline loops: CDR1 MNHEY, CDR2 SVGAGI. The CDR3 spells CASSYSTGVEGYTF. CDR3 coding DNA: TGTGCCAGCAGTTATTCTACAGGGGTGGAGGGCTACACCTTC.